This T cell receptor (beta chain) is from a study of long-term antiretroviral therapy in people with HIV. Study-wide results and caveats: Upon ART, diversity increased but remained lower than transplant donor controls.

With respect to this clone: Its specificity is not known.

The CDR3 totals 14 residues. Germline loops: CDR1 LNHNV, CDR2 YYDKDF (reference sequence). The V segment lost 3 bases and the J segment 8 bases; nucleotides outside the gene matches: 7. The authors ran the immunoSEQ assay, v3.0, at survey level. Here immunoSEQ multiplex PCR was the method, and the copy in TCRdb shows in-frame clones only, minus some. Seen here are tens of thousands of clones, around three quarters observed once, and the top ten hold approximately 10%. The sequencing used unsorted PBMCs, collected 1.1 years before starting antiretroviral therapy. This clonotype originated in a middle-aged woman with HIV. This chain joins TRBV15 and TRBJ2-1; TRBD1 matches at 7 bases. CDR3 residues: CATSSRGFGDEQFF. The CDR3 region has the DNA TGTGCCACCAGCAGCAGGGGGTTTGGAGATGAGCAGTTCTTC.